The 19 T cell receptor beta chains below come from one sample, sequenced in a study of post-analysis software for immune sequencing data. TCR beta cDNA libraries included unique molecular identifiers. Each CDR3 protein gets one entry after TCRdb re-called the PCR reads with MiXCR. The repertoire holds around 700,000 distinct CDR3 sequences, with 55% to 70% as singletons. Study results and limitations: Among roughly 5 TRBV segments more frequent in patients than controls were TRBV5-6, TRBV5-1 and TRBV20-1.

Antigen specificity for these receptors is unknown. The sequenced material came from blood. The receptors originated from a girl aged 2 to 9 with multiple sclerosis.

For this clonotype: One end of the junction varies from germline; a read error may be responsible. This chain uses TRBV27 with TRBJ2-1; 7 bases are shared with TRBD2. Germline V CDR1 and CDR2: MNHEY, SMNVEV (reference sequence). The length of the CDR3 is 15 residues. As DNA, the CDR3 is TGTGCCAGCAGTTTATCTACGGGGAGGGGCAATGAGCGGTTCTTC. This codes for CASSLSTGRGNERFF.

This clonotype was seen more than once but under ten times. The V gene is TRBV29-1, the J gene TRBJ2-5, with a tentative D call TRBD1 (6 bases). This CDR3 has 14 residues. V shed 3 bases and J shed 2 bases, with 13 bases lying between them. The V gene's germline CDR1 is SQVTM and CDR2 ANQGSEA. The CDR3 nucleotides are TGCAGCGTTGAGGGGGCGAGAAGACAAGAGACCCAGTACTTC. This codes for CSVEGARRQETQYF.

The chain carries TRBV29-1 and TRBJ2-7; tentative D call: TRBD1 (6 bases). The CDR3 loop spans 15 amino acids. V was shortened by 2 bases and J by 7 bases, with 21 bases between the two germline ends. Germline V gives CDR1 SQVTM, CDR2 ANQGSEA. The CDR3 nucleotides read TGCAGCGTTGAATATCAGGACAGCGCGTTCGGGGAGCAGTACTTC. Amino acid sequence: CSVEYQDSAFGEQYF.

The chain links TRBV20-1 to TRBJ2-1; no clear D. From germline, CDR1 is DFQATT and CDR2 SNEGSKA (reference sequence). The CDR3 extends over 15 amino acids. Trimming took off 5 bases at V and 0 bases at J, with 14 bases between the two ends. The CDR3 is CSALRTQSSYNEQFF. The CDR3 region has the DNA TGCAGTGCTCTTAGGACCCAGAGCTCCTACAATGAGCAGTTCTTC.

The V and J genes are TRBV25-1 and TRBJ2-4; D possibly corresponds to TRBD2 (6 bases). The V and J ends lost 5 bases and 15 bases respectively, with 17 bases between them. This CDR3 has 12 residues. Per the germline V gene, CDR1 is MGHDK and CDR2 is SYGVNS. CDR3 in amino acids: CASSPPSGLRYF. The CDR3 bases are TGTGCCAGCAGTCCCCCTTCGGGACTCCGGTACTTC.

This clonotype was observed a few times. This chain uses TRBV11-2 with TRBJ2-3; 7 positions agree with TRBD1. J was trimmed by 3 bases and V by 5 bases; bases with no gene match: 8. Germline-derived CDR1 and CDR2 are SGHAT and FQNNGV. This CDR3 is 15 amino acids long. As DNA, the CDR3 is TGTGCCAGCAGCGAGATTCAGGGGGTAACAGATACGCAGTATTTT. Translation gives CASSEIQGVTDTQYF.

V is TRBV12-3 or TRBV12-4 and J is TRBJ2-5; D not certain. The ends were cut back, 1 base at V and 7 bases at J, with 10 bases in the middle. CDR3 length equals 13 residues. CDR3 residues: CASSLEVIGTQYF. CDR3 nucleotides: TGTGCCAGCAGTTTAGAGGTCATAGGGACCCAGTACTTC.

The chain joins TRBV11-2 to TRBJ1-2; D is perhaps TRBD1 (6 bases). V shed 4 bases and J shed 3 bases, with 15 bases lying between them. Germline V CDR1 and CDR2: SGHAT, FQNNGV. The CDR3 extends over 15 amino acids. The CDR3 reads CASSSPPGGYYGYTF. The DNA of the CDR3 is TGTGCCAGCAGCTCCCCCCCGGGGGGCTACTATGGCTACACCTTC. Complete variable domain (other parts from reference TRBV11-2 and TRBJ1-2): EAGVAQSPRYKIIEKRQSVAFWCNPISGHATLYWYQQILGQGPKLLIQFQNNGVVDDSQLPKDRFSAERLKGVDSTLKIQPAKLEDSAVYLCASSSPPGGYYGYTFGSGTRLTVV.

The rearrangement joins TRBV28 to TRBJ1-2; D gene uncertain. The CDR3 is 13 residues long. The germline V gene has CDR1 MDHEN and CDR2 SYDVKM. The V end was cut by 2 bases, the J end by 8 bases, with 12 bases between. The CDR3 sequence is CASSLPAGRGYTF. CDR3 nucleotides: TGTGCCAGCAGTTTACCGGCAGGTCGAGGCTACACCTTC.

In its sample, this clonotype was seen a few times. The CDR3 spells CASSQSGRRYNEQFF. The CDR3 DNA reads as TGTGCCAGCAGTCAAAGCGGGAGAAGGTACAATGAGCAGTTCTTC. This chain uses TRBV25-1 with TRBJ2-1; 8 bases are a match to TRBD2. J was trimmed by 4 bases and V by 5 bases; bases with no gene match: 7. This CDR3 contains 15 residues. Germline-derived CDR1 and CDR2 are MGHDK and SYGVNS.

The rearrangement joins TRBV5-1 to TRBJ2-3; D tentatively reads TRBD1 or TRBD2 (5 bases each). Per the germline V gene, CDR1 is SGHRS and CDR2 is YFSETQ. The CDR3 is 17 residues long. V gave up 4 bases and J gave up 1 base, with 19 bases separating them. The CDR3 reads CASSDGTRTPRTDTQYF. The CDR3 DNA is TGCGCCAGCAGCGACGGGACCCGAACTCCGCGCACAGATACGCAGTATTTT.

This chain joins TRBV12-3 or TRBV12-4 and TRBJ1-2; 11 bases agree with TRBD1. This CDR3 is built from 14 residues. Unmatched junction bases numbered 5, after V lost 5 bases and J lost 6 bases. The CDR3 loop is CASSLGQGADGYTF. For the CDR3, the DNA is TGTGCCAGCAGTCTCGGACAGGGGGCGGATGGCTACACCTTC.

The rearrangement links TRBV5-1 to TRBJ2-4, with 10 bases matching TRBD1. The CDR3 extends over 16 amino acids. The V and J ends lost 5 bases and 4 bases, in that order; junction bases with no gene match: 9. CDR1 and CDR2 from the germline V gene are SGHRS and YFSETQ. This chain's CDR3 is CASREGWDRGKNIQYF. The DNA for the CDR3 is TGCGCCAGCAGAGAAGGCTGGGACAGGGGTAAAAACATTCAGTACTTC.

J is TRBJ2-4 and V is TRBV6-5; tentative D call: TRBD1 (6 bases). Germline CDR1 MNHEY, CDR2 SVGAGI. This CDR3 has 19 residues. V gave up 2 bases and J gave up 2 bases, with 22 bases separating them. This CDR3 reads CASSYPRQDGAVTKNIQYF. The CDR3 DNA reads TGTGCCAGCAGTTACCCGAGACAGGACGGAGCCGTAACCAAAAACATTCAGTACTTC.

The chain links TRBV7-8 to TRBJ2-5, with 8 bases aligning to TRBD2. Trimming removed 4 bases from V and 4 bases from J; junction bases left unmatched: 5. CDR1 is SGHVS and CDR2 is FQNEAQ in the germline V gene. The CDR3 consists of 14 residues. In DNA form, the CDR3 reads TGTGCCAGCAGCTGGCGGACTAGCCTAGAGACCCAGTACTTC. Encoded protein: CASSWRTSLETQYF.

The chain joins TRBV7-4 to TRBJ1-2; the D gene is possibly TRBD1 (5 bases). Trimming left V 4 bases short and J 4 bases short, with 13 bases between. CDR1 is SGHVT and CDR2 is SQSDAQ in the germline V gene. The CDR3 sequence is 14 residues long. CDR3 DNA sequence: TGTGCCAGCAGCTCGGGAGGGGTCCGCTATGGCTACACCTTC. Translated, it gives CASSSGGVRYGYTF.

The chain links TRBV21-1 to TRBJ2-5; the listed D gene, TRBD1, was not tested against the DNA. TRBV21-1 has pseudogene status. This CDR3 is 15 amino acids long. The CDR3 region is CASSTGQAIWETQYF. As DNA, the CDR3 is TGTGCCAGCAGCACGGGACAGGCGATCTGGGAGACCCAGTACTTC.

This clonotype was observed a few times. The chain combines TRBV2 with TRBJ2-5; unclear D gene. Germline-derived CDR1 and CDR2 are SNHLY and FYNNEI. Deletions cut 2 bases from V and 4 bases from J, with 17 bases between. The CDR3 is 16 amino acids. The CDR3 coding sequence is TGTGCCAGCAGTGAAAGGGTAAAAGGGCTCGGAGAGACCCAGTACTTC. Translation: CASSERVKGLGETQYF.

The chain couples TRBV2 to TRBJ2-1, with unresolved D. Germline-derived CDR1 and CDR2 are SNHLY and FYNNEI. The V gene lost 4 bases and the J gene lost 7 bases, with 17 bases spanning the gap. This CDR3 has 15 amino acids. The CDR3 sequence is CASSVSERYGNEQFF. The CDR3 coding sequence is TGTGCCAGCAGTGTATCCGAAAGATACGGGAATGAGCAGTTCTTC.